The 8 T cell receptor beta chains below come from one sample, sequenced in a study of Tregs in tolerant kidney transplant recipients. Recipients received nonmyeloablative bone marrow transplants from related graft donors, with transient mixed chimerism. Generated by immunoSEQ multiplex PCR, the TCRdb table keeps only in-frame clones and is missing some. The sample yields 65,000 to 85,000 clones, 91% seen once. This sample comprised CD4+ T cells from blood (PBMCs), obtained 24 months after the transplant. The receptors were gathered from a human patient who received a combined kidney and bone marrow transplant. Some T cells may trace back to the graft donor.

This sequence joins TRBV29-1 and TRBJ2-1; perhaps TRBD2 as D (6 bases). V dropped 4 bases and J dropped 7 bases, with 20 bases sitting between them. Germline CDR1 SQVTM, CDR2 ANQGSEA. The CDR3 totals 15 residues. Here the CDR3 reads CSVATPGGVRNEQFF. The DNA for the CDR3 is TGCAGCGTTGCTACCCCGGGCGGGGTTAGAAATGAGCAGTTCTTC.

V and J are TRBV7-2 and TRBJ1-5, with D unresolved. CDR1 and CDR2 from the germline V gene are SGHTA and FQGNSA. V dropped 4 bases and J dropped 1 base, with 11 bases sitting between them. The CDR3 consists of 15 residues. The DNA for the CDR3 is TGTGCCAGCAGCTCCAGGCCATCGAGCAATCAGCCCCAGCATTTT. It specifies CASSSRPSSNQPQHF. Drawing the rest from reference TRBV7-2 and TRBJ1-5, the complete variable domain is GAGVSQSPSNKVTEKGKDVELRCDPISGHTALYWYRQSLGQGLEFLIYFQGNSAPDKSGLPSDRFSAERTGGSVSTLTIQRTQQEDSAVYLCASSSRPSSNQPQHFGDGTRLSIL.

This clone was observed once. The CDR3 DNA reads as TGTGCCATCAACCAACAGGGTATCTTAGCTGAAGCTTTCTTT. Residues: CAINQQGILAEAFF. V and J are TRBV10-3 and TRBJ1-1; D might be TRBD1 (6 bases). Germline values: CDR1 ENHRY, CDR2 SYGVKD. The CDR3 has 14 residues. V lost 7 bases and J 6 bases, leaving 18 bases between the germline ends.

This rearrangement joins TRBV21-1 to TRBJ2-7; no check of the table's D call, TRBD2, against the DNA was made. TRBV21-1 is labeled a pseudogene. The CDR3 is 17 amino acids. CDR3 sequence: CASSKRGTSGRSYEQYF. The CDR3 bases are TGTGCCAGCAGCAAAAGGGGGACTAGCGGGAGATCCTACGAGCAGTACTTC.

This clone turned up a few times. Here the CDR3 reads CARSIGGFTYEQYF. CDR3 in DNA: TGTGCCAGAAGCATCGGGGGTTTCACCTACGAGCAGTACTTC. J is TRBJ2-7 and V is TRBV5-3; D possibly corresponds to TRBD2 (6 bases). TRBV5-3 is sorted into the ORF group, with uncertain function. The CDR3 runs 14 residues. V was clipped by 4 bases and J by 2 bases, with 13 bases between them.

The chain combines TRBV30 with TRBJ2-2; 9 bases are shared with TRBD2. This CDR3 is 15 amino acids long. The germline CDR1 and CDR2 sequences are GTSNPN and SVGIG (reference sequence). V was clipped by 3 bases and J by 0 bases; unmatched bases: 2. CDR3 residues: CAWRASGANTGELFF. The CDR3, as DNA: TGTGCCTGGAGAGCTAGCGGGGCGAACACCGGGGAGCTGTTTTTT.

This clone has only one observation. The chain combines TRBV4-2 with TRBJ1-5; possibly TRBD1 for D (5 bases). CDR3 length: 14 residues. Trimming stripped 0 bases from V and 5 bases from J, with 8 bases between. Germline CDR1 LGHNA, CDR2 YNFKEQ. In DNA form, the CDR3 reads TGTGCCAGCAGCCAAGATCGCAGGGATCAGCCCCAGCATTTT. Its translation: CASSQDRRDQPQHF.

CDR3 sequence reads: CASSPRGANTGELFF. CDR3 bases: TGTGCCAGCTCACCAAGAGGAGCGAACACCGGGGAGCTGTTTTTT. The V call is TRBV18, the J call TRBJ2-2, with D uncertain. CDR1 is KGHSH, CDR2 LQKENI, per germline. Trimming cost V 2 bases and J 0 bases, with 7 bases left between them. This CDR3 is 15 amino acids long.